This T cell receptor (beta chain) was found in a study of blood T cells in healthy people across ages. This clonotype was picked up a small number of times. Its antigen is unknown. Primers used in a second PCR of roughly 6 to 12 cycles were a sample-barcoded 5' primer and a J-beta primer mix. A tag from a template-switch adaptor with 12 random nucleotides marked each cDNA molecule. TCRdb called the 5' RACE reads again in MiXCR, with one record for every CDR3 protein. The sample holds 650,000 to 1,000,000 distinct CDR3 sequences, 35% to 40% seen once. The total RNA that was extracted per sample amounted to at least 5 micrograms. Findings and caveats of the study: Both higher diversity and more naive CD4+ cells marked long-lived donors when set against aged donors.

Sequenced input: blood. This TCR derives from a man aged 18 to 29 in good health.

The CDR3: CSASLTGPVTEAFF. As DNA, the CDR3 is TGCAGTGCTAGCTTGACAGGGCCGGTCACTGAAGCTTTCTTT. The chain carries TRBV20-1 and TRBJ1-1; 7 positions agree with TRBD1. Germline CDR1 and CDR2: DFQATT and SNEGSKA (reference sequence). V lost 3 bases to trimming and J lost 4 bases; unmatched junction nucleotides: 8. There are 14 residues in the CDR3.